The 31 T cell receptor beta chains given below trace back to one sample, sequenced in a study of CD8+ T cells in alopecia areata. RNA, once extracted, was reverse transcribed into cDNA for use as the sequencing template. Libraries were prepared by immunoSEQ multiplex PCR; TCRdb keeps only in-frame clonotypes and omits some of them. This sample has approximately 280,000 clones and no singletons, with 1.2% in the ten largest. CD4, CD8alpha, NKG2D, NKG2ACE and other markers were used to sort pooled cutaneous lymph node cells. Material for sequencing was CD4+ T cells sorted from a lymph node. The receptors derive from a C3H/HeJ mouse with alopecia areata. The MHC haplotype of this mouse line is H2-k.

This clone turned up a few times. Germline and genes: mouse. The read ends 4 residues early relative to the CDR3; the germline J gene fills the gap. The sample carries other DNA sequences with the same CDR3. The chain has TRBV13-3 and TRBJ2-3; 7 bases are shared with TRBD1. Trimming took 5 bases from V and 0 from J; bases not matched to a gene: 6. The CDR3 spans 15 residues. Per germline, CDR1 NNHDY and CDR2 SYVADS. CDR3 in amino acids: CASSPTGASAETLYF. CDR3 bases read: TGTGCCAGCAGCCCCACAGGGGCGAGTGCAGAA.

About this clone itself: Genes and germline come from the mouse. The read is 4 residues too short to cover the CDR3 end, so that end is filled in from the germline J gene. Other DNA variants within this sample encode the same CDR3. V is TRBV13-1 and J is TRBJ2-5; 8 nucleotides match TRBD2. This CDR3 comprises 13 residues. Germline lookup yields CDR1 NSHNY and CDR2 SYGAGN. The covered CDR3 bases are TGTGCCAGCAGTGAACTGGGGGAAGAC. Translation: CASSELGED. The CDR3 in full is CASSELGEDTQYF.

The table lists this clone with a few counts. Gene names follow the mouse nomenclature. The missing CDR3 end, 4 residues past where the read stops, is filled in from the germline J gene. This sequence joins TRBV13-2 and TRBJ2-7; 10 bases map to TRBD2. Looked up from germline, CDR1 is NNHNN and CDR2 is SYGAGS (reference sequence). The length of the CDR3 is 15 residues. The CDR3 reads CASGVAGTGVYEQYF. The DNA read from the CDR3 is TGTGCCAGCGGTGTCGCCGGGACTGGGGTATAT.

About this clone itself: Gene names denote mouse genes. The sequenced fragment ends 4 residues before the CDR3 boundary, so the rest is inferred from the germline J gene. The chain is built from TRBV13-1 and TRBJ2-1, with D possibly matching TRBD1 (6 bases). V lost 3 bases and J lost 1, with 11 bases in between. CDR3 length: 15 amino acids. Germline-derived CDR1 and CDR2 are NSHNY and SYGAGN. The CDR3 is CASSGRQDNYAEQFF. Incomplete CDR3 DNA: TGTGCCAGCAGTGGCCGACAGGACAACTATGCT.

This clone was observed a handful of times. Genes and germline are mouse. The read stops 4 residues short of the end of the CDR3; the missing end is completed from the germline J gene. The J gene is TRBJ2-5, the V gene TRBV13-1; a weak D match, TRBD2 (5 bases). The CDR3 has 15 amino acids. The ends were cut back, 2 bases at V and 1 base at J, with 11 bases in the middle. Per germline, CDR1 NSHNY and CDR2 SYGAGN. The CDR3 bases that were read are TGTGCCAGCAGTGACTGGGTAGGCGACCAAGAC. This encodes CASSDWVGDQD. The entire CDR3 sequence reads CASSDWVGDQDTQYF.

In its sample, this clone was seen a few times. Genes and germline are mouse. With the read ending 4 residues before the CDR3 end, the germline J gene is used to fill in that end. This sequence joins TRBV13-2 and TRBJ2-3, with a weak D call TRBD1 (5 bases). Per germline, CDR1 NNHNN and CDR2 SYGAGS (reference sequence). V lost 3 bases, J lost 0 bases, and 8 bases lay in between. This CDR3 contains 14 residues. The CDR3 reads CASGGGQSAETLYF. The part of the CDR3 DNA that was read is TGTGCCAGCGGTGGCGGACAAAGTGCAGAA.

In the case of this clone: A single base separates this from a much larger clone, so it may be a read error. Genes and germline come from the mouse. The sequenced fragment ends 4 residues before the CDR3 boundary, so the rest is inferred from the germline J gene. The rearrangement joins TRBV13-3 to TRBJ2-4; D uncertain. V lost 4 bases and J 0 bases, leaving 6 bases between the germline ends. The germline gives CDR1 NNHDY, CDR2 SYVADS. This CDR3 has 13 amino acids. The part of the CDR3 DNA that was read is TGTGCCAGCAGTTACAGTAGTCAAAAC. It yields the protein CASSYSSQN. The CDR3, in full, reads CASSYSSQNTLYF.

Turning to this clone: These gene names are mouse names. The CDR3 is cut off 4 residues early in the read; its end comes from the germline J gene. Other nucleotide sequences from this sample produce the same CDR3. The chain employs TRBV5 and TRBJ2-3, with D possibly matching TRBD2 (7 bases). Germline V gene lookup returns CDR1 LGHNA and CDR2 YNLKQL (reference sequence). The CDR3 is made up of 14 amino acids. V lost 1 base and J 3 bases, leaving 8 bases between the germline ends. Incomplete CDR3 DNA: TGTGCCAGCAGCCAAGGGGGGGCAGCAGAA. Protein: CASSQGGAAE. The full CDR3 sequence reads CASSQGGAAETLYF.

Turning to this clone: Mouse germline and gene names are used. Sequencing ends 4 residues short of the CDR3 end; the germline J gene provides the rest. This sequence joins TRBV5 and TRBJ2-3; D is uncertain. The CDR3 runs 14 residues. V dropped 4 bases and J dropped 0 bases, with 8 bases sitting between them. Per the germline V gene, CDR1 is LGHNA and CDR2 is YNLKQL (reference sequence). The sequenced part of the CDR3 DNA is TGTGCCAGCAGCCGACAAGTTAGTGCAGAA. Amino acids: CASSRQVSAE. The complete CDR3 protein is CASSRQVSAETLYF.

As for this clone: The gene symbols are mouse symbols. The sequenced fragment ends 4 residues before the CDR3 boundary, so the rest is inferred from the germline J gene. The chain is built from TRBV17 and TRBJ1-1; D is unclear. CDR1 is MNHDT, CDR2 YYDKIL, per germline. The CDR3 is 13 amino acids. The germline V and J ends were trimmed by 2 bases and 3 bases, with 7 bases remaining between them. The sequenced part of the CDR3 DNA is TGTGCTAGCAGTAGACGGCAGGACACA. Translated: CASSRRQDT. The CDR3 in full is CASSRRQDTEVFF.

This clone appeared a few times. Genes and germline are mouse. The sequence runs out 4 residues before the end of the CDR3; the remainder is reconstructed from the germline J gene. The chain employs TRBV19 and TRBJ2-4; 10 nucleotides line up with TRBD1. Per germline, CDR1 FNHDT and CDR2 SITEND (reference sequence). This CDR3 is built from 13 residues. CDR3 residues: CASTRDRGNTLYF. CDR3 bases read: TGTGCCAGCACTCGGGACAGGGGAAAC.

Details on this clone: Each gene name is a mouse one. Read data end 4 residues before the CDR3 end; the end is taken from the germline J gene. V and J are TRBV13-1 and TRBJ2-3; D gene unclear. CDR1 is NSHNY, CDR2 SYGAGN, per germline. There are 15 residues in the CDR3. Trimming left V 0 bases short and J 0 bases short, with 8 bases between. CDR3: CASSDAKTSAETLYF. The CDR3 bases that were read are TGTGCCAGCAGTGATGCAAAAACTAGTGCAGAA.

This clone was found a few times. Germline and genes here are mouse. The read ends 4 residues before the CDR3 terminus; that terminus is restored from the germline J gene. This sample also contains other DNA sequences that code for the same CDR3. This sequence joins TRBV5 and TRBJ1-2; 7 bases agree with TRBD1. The germline V gene has CDR1 LGHNA and CDR2 YNLKQL (reference sequence). The CDR3 is made up of 14 amino acids. Trimming took 0 bases from V and 2 from J; bases not matched to a gene: 0. The sequenced CDR3 bases are TGTGCCAGCAGCCAAGACAGGGGGAACTCC. Protein sequence: CASSQDRGNS. The full CDR3 protein is CASSQDRGNSDYTF.

A note on this clone: A much more abundant neighbour one base away suggests this may be a read error. Gene names follow the mouse nomenclature. The read stops 4 residues short of the end of the CDR3; the missing end is completed from the germline J gene. The same CDR3 can be traced to other DNA sequences in this sample. The chain carries TRBV19 and TRBJ2-5, with D possibly TRBD1 on 6 matching bases. V shed 4 bases and J shed 0 bases, with 9 bases lying between them. Germline-derived CDR1 and CDR2 are FNHDT and SITEND (reference sequence). The CDR3 totals 14 residues. This CDR3 reads CASSRTVNQDTQYF. The CDR3 DNA, read in part, is TGTGCCAGCAGTCGGACAGTTAACCAAGAC.

To note about this clone: Gene names are the mouse ones. From the germline J gene comes the end of the CDR3, since the read stops 4 residues before it. The identical CDR3 is also encoded by other nucleotide sequences in the sample. The chain combines TRBV19 with TRBJ2-3; D is ambiguous. CDR3 length equals 13 residues. From germline, CDR1 is FNHDT and CDR2 SITEND (reference sequence). Trimming removed 2 bases at V and 0 bases at J, with 4 bases between. The covered CDR3 bases are TGTGCCAGCAGTATCAGCAGTGCAGAA. As protein: CASSISSAE. The entire CDR3 reads CASSISSAETLYF.

This clone has just a few counts. The listed genes are named as in mouse. The CDR3 is cut off 4 residues early in the read; its end comes from the germline J gene. The V gene is TRBV14, the J gene TRBJ2-1, with 10 nucleotides matching TRBD1. CDR1 is SGHDT and CDR2 is FRDEAV in the germline V gene. The junction had 3 bases not matched to a gene; V was cut back by 6 bases and J by 3 bases. CDR3 length: 14 amino acids. The part of the CDR3 DNA that was read is TGTGCCAGCATCGGGACAGGGGTCTATGCT. Translation: CASIGTGVYA. The entire CDR3 protein is CASIGTGVYAEQFF.

This clone was found a few times. Mouse names are used for the genes. Coverage ceases 4 residues before the CDR3 finishes, and the germline J gene fills in the end. V usage is TRBV13-3 and J usage is TRBJ2-2, with 9 bases that match TRBD2. The CDR3 totals 16 residues. The germline gives CDR1 NNHDY, CDR2 SYVADS. V was clipped by 4 bases and J by 0 bases; unmatched bases: 4. The CDR3 loop reads CASSQDWGSNTGQLYF. The CDR3 bases that were read are TGTGCCAGCAGTCAGGACTGGGGCTCAAACACCGGG.

In the case of this clone: Mouse gene names and germline throughout. The read falls 3 residues short of the CDR3 end, and the missing part is taken from the germline J gene. V is TRBV13-2 and J is TRBJ1-6, with D tentatively TRBD1 (6 bases). TRBJ1-6 is an open reading frame whose function is uncertain. Germline V gene sequence: CDR1 NNHNN, CDR2 SYGAGS (reference sequence). The V gene lost 3 bases and the J gene lost 2 bases, with 9 bases spanning the gap. This CDR3 region has 15 residues. CDR3 sequence reads: CASGVAGAYNSPLYF. CDR3 DNA, as far as it was read: TGTGCCAGCGGTGTGGCAGGGGCCTATAATTCGCCC.

This clone was recorded many times. Gene names and germline match the mouse. Different DNA sequences within this sample yield the same CDR3. CDR3 bases read: TGTGCCAGCAGTGATGTCAGAAACTCC. Encoded protein: CASSDVRNS. The whole CDR3 reads CASSDVRNSDYTF. The chain is built from TRBV13-1 and TRBJ1-2, with D uncertain. The observed sequence ends 4 residues before the CDR3 terminus, with the missing tail filled in from the germline J gene. CDR1 NSHNY and CDR2 SYGAGN come from the germline V gene. CDR3 length equals 13 residues. Trimming removed 0 bases at V and 1 base at J, with 4 bases between.

This clone was observed a handful of times. Gene names denote mouse genes. The read halts 4 residues ahead of the CDR3 end, with the missing end drawn from the germline J gene. The J gene is TRBJ2-5, the V gene TRBV17; TRBD1 might be the D (6 bases). The CDR3 runs to 13 residues. From germline, CDR1 is MNHDT and CDR2 YYDKIL. The CDR3 sequence is CASSGDITDTQYF. The DNA read from the CDR3 is TGTGCTAGCAGTGGGGACATAACAGAC.

A remark on this clone: Gene labels here are mouse ones. The observed sequence ends 4 residues before the CDR3 terminus, with the missing tail filled in from the germline J gene. The sample holds other DNA sequences that translate to the same CDR3. The chain joins TRBV13-3 to TRBJ1-1; no reliable D call. This CDR3 has 13 amino acids. Trimming removed 7 bases from V and 0 bases from J, with 10 bases in between. Germline CDR1 reads NNHDY; CDR2 reads SYVADS. The DNA read from the CDR3 is TGTGCCAGCTCTAGACAAACAAACACA. Encoded protein: CASSRQTNT. The CDR3 in its entirety is CASSRQTNTEVFF.

This clone was detected only a few times. These gene names are mouse names. Read data end 3 residues before the CDR3 end; the end is taken from the germline J gene. Other DNA sequences within the sample encode an identical CDR3. The V and J genes are TRBV19 and TRBJ1-6, with D possibly TRBD1 on 5 matching bases. TRBJ1-6 is marked as an open reading frame, function uncertain. Germline V gene data show CDR1 as FNHDT and CDR2 as SITEND (reference sequence). V was pared by 2 bases and J by 3 bases, with 6 bases between. This CDR3 has 14 amino acids. The part of the CDR3 DNA that was read is TGTGCCAGCAGTATCCAGGGCTATAATTCGCCC. This translates into CASSIQGYNSP. The full CDR3 protein reads CASSIQGYNSPLYF.

In regard to this clone: Genes here carry mouse names. The read is 4 residues too short to cover the CDR3 end, so that end is filled in from the germline J gene. The rearrangement joins TRBV17 to TRBJ2-1; 7 bases agree with TRBD2. Germline V CDR1 and CDR2: MNHDT, YYDKIL. The CDR3 contains 14 residues. The sequenced CDR3 bases are TGTGCTAGCAGTAGAGATCTGGGGGTCTCT. It is translated as CASSRDLGVS. From start to end, the CDR3 is CASSRDLGVSEQFF.

Turning to this clone: The genes are named according to mouse. Sequencing ends 3 residues short of the CDR3 end; the germline J gene provides the rest. The sample holds other DNA sequences that translate to the same CDR3. The gene calls are TRBV13-1 and TRBJ1-6; D is unclear. TRBJ1-6 is sorted into the ORF group, with uncertain function. The CDR3 contains 12 residues. Trimming removed 2 bases at V and 7 bases at J, with 4 bases between. Germline V gene data show CDR1 as NSHNY and CDR2 as SYGAGN. CDR3: CASSEQNSPLYF. The DNA read from the CDR3 is TGTGCCAGCAGTGAACAGAATTCGCCC.

As regards this clone: Gene names and germline refer to mouse. The CDR3 goes on 4 residues after the read ends, and that part is filled in from the germline J gene. The identical CDR3 is also encoded by other nucleotide sequences in the sample. The J gene is TRBJ2-7, the V gene TRBV13-3, with 11 bases matching TRBD1. CDR3 size: 14 residues. CDR1 and CDR2 from the germline V gene are NNHDY and SYVADS. CDR3 bases read: TGTGCCAGCAGTCGGACAGGGGGCGCTTAT. Translated, it gives CASSRTGGAY. The entire CDR3 protein reads CASSRTGGAYEQYF.

A word on this clone: Each gene name is a mouse one. The read ends 4 residues shy of where the CDR3 ends; the end is completed using the germline J gene. The sample contains more than one DNA sequence encoding this CDR3. This sequence joins TRBV31 and TRBJ2-4; D possibly corresponds to TRBD2 (6 bases). CDR1 and CDR2 from the germline V gene are GKSSPN and SITVG. The CDR3 is 14 residues long. With 0 bases removed from V and 0 bases from J, the gap between germline ends came to 7 bases. The covered CDR3 bases are TGTGCCTGGAGTCTGGGGGGTAGTCAAAAC. Its translation is CAWSLGGSQN. The complete CDR3 protein is CAWSLGGSQNTLYF.

This clone has more than one count but fewer than ten. The genes are named according to mouse. The read ends 4 residues before the CDR3 terminus; that terminus is restored from the germline J gene. The V gene is TRBV1, the J gene TRBJ2-7, with 7 bases aligning to TRBD2. The CDR3 contains 14 residues. CDR1 and CDR2 (germline): NSQYPW, LRSPGD (reference sequence). CDR3 region: CTCSADWGYNEQYF. CDR3 DNA (partial): TGCACCTGCAGTGCAGACTGGGGGTATAAT.

On this clone: Germline and genes: mouse. CDR3 sequence: CASTKDWGDEQYF. Partial CDR3 DNA: TGTGCCAGCACCAAAGACTGGGGGGAT. This sequence joins TRBV13-3 and TRBJ2-7, with 10 bases identical to TRBD2. The read comes to an end 4 residues before the CDR3 does, leaving the germline J gene to fill in the end. CDR1 is NNHDY, CDR2 SYVADS, per germline. There are 13 residues in the CDR3.

Remarks on this clone: Gene names are the mouse ones. From the germline J gene comes the end of the CDR3, since the read stops 4 residues before it. In the same sample, other DNA sequences code for this CDR3. The rearrangement links TRBV13-2 to TRBJ2-2; D perhaps matches TRBD2 (7 bases). The CDR3 totals 15 residues. Germline loops: CDR1 NNHNN, CDR2 SYGAGS (reference sequence). V gave up 0 bases and J gave up 4 bases, with 10 bases separating them. CDR3 DNA (partial): TGTGCCAGCGGTGATGTGGGGGGCGGCACCGGG. Protein sequence: CASGDVGGGTG. The CDR3 reads in full as CASGDVGGGTGQLYF.

Details on this clone: Gene names follow the mouse nomenclature. From the germline J gene comes the end of the CDR3, since the read stops 3 residues before it. The genes are TRBV13-1 and TRBJ1-6; 9 bases agree with TRBD1. TRBJ1-6 belongs to the ORF category, with a function that is uncertain. V lost 6 bases, J lost 2 bases, and 3 bases stayed unmatched. Germline assignment: CDR1 NSHNY and CDR2 SYGAGN. The CDR3 is made up of 15 amino acids. The CDR3 loop is CASKNRGPYNSPLYF. The part of the CDR3 DNA that was read is TGTGCCAGCAAAAACAGGGGGCCCTATAATTCGCCC.

Worth noting for this clone: Germline and genes here are mouse. From the germline J gene comes the end of the CDR3, since the read stops 4 residues before it. The genes are TRBV17 and TRBJ2-5; TRBD2 matches at 10 bases. This CDR3 has 17 amino acids. Per the germline V gene, CDR1 is MNHDT and CDR2 is YYDKIL. J was trimmed by 1 base and V by 2 bases; bases with no gene match: 6. The CDR3 protein is CASSRSGTGEDQDTQYF. The DNA read from the CDR3 is TGTGCTAGCAGTAGATCCGGGACTGGGGAGGACCAAGAC.